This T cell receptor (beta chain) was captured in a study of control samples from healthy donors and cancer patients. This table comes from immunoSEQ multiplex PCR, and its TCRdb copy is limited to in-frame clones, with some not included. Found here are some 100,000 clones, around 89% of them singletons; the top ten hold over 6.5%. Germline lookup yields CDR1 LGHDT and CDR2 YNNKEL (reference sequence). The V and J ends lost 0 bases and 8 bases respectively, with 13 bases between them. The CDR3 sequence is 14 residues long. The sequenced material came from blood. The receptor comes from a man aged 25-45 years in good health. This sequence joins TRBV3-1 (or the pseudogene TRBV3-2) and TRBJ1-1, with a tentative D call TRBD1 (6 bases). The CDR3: CASSQEVKGGEAFF. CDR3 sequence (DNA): TGTGCCAGCAGCCAAGAGGTTAAAGGGGGAGAAGCTTTCTTT.